These 4 T cell receptor beta chains were all obtained from the same sample, sequenced in a study of T cell clones after liver transplantation. TCRdb's copy holds only in-frame clones and misses some; the assay was immunoSEQ multiplex PCR. The sample includes tens of thousands of clones, about 91% of them seen just once. This specimen was CD4+ T cells from blood, taken nearly 26 months after liver transplant. The receptors were gathered from a human patient who received a liver transplant. T cells may partly derive from the graft donor.

This clone has a handful of counts. The chain joins TRBV4-1 to TRBJ2-7; 9 nucleotides align to TRBD2. V lost 1 base, J lost 3 bases, and 10 bases stayed unmatched. This CDR3 comprises 17 residues. Per the germline V gene, CDR1 is MGHRA and CDR2 is YSYEKL. CDR3 DNA: TGCGCCAGCAGCCAAGGGGTAGGGCTAGCGGGGAGCTACGAGCAGTACTTC. As protein: CASSQGVGLAGSYEQYF.

The J gene is TRBJ2-5, the V gene TRBV5-4, with 7 bases matching TRBD2. V shed 7 bases, J shed 5 bases, and the junction held 8 bases outside the gene matches. The length of the CDR3 is 13 residues. CDR1 and CDR2 from the germline V gene are SGHNT and YYREEE (reference sequence). In nucleotides, the CDR3 is TGTGCCAGCGGGAGGGAACCGGGCGAGACCCAGTACTTC. It is translated as CASGREPGETQYF.

The rearrangement uses TRBV28 and TRBJ1-2; D remains unclear. The CDR3 sequence is 14 residues long. The V gene's germline CDR1 is MDHEN and CDR2 SYDVKM. Trimming cost V 7 bases and J 4 bases, with 16 bases left between them. The CDR3 bases are TGTGCCAGCACCCCCTCGGGAGCTAGCTATGGCTACACCTTC. It encodes CASTPSGASYGYTF.

The chain combines TRBV7-2 with TRBJ2-7; D call uncertain. CDR1 is SGHTA and CDR2 is FQGNSA in the germline V gene. With 1 base removed from V and 9 bases from J, the gap between germline ends came to 19 bases. The CDR3 extends over 15 amino acids. The CDR3 nucleotides read TGTGCCAGCAGCTTAGGGCTGGGAACTACCGATGGGCAGTACTTC. Residues: CASSLGLGTTDGQYF. Full variable domain (missing parts from reference TRBV7-2 and TRBJ2-7): GAGVSQSPSNKVTEKGKDVELRCDPISGHTALYWYRQSLGQGLEFLIYFQGNSAPDKSGLPSDRFSAERTGGSVSTLTIQRTQQEDSAVYLCASSLGLGTTDGQYFGPGTRLTVT.